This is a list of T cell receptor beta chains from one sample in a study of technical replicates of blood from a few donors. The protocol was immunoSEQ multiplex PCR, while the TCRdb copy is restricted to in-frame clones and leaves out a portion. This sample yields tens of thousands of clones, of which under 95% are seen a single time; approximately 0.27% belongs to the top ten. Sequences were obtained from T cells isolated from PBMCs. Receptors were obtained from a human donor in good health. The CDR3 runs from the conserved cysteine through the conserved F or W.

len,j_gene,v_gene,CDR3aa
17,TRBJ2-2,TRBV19,CATHGHFAGGPSWELFF
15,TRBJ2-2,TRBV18,CASRPTGKNTGELFF
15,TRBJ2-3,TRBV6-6,CASSPQAGGVDTQYF
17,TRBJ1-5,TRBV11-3,CASSLPNIGQVLQPQHF
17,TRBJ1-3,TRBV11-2,CASSLSLFVGKTDTIYF
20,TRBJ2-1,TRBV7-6,CASSPTYGSGRLSSYNEQFF
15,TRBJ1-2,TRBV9,CASSTPGGPNYGYTF
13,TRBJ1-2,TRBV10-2,CASVGGSFYGYTF
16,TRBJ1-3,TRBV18,CASSPSPGNSGNTIYF
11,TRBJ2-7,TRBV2,CASSDIYEQYF
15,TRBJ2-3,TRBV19,CASSIRRGGTDTQYF
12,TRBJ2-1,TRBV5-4,CASAPGGSEQFF
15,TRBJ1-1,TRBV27,CASSFRDRASQSAFF
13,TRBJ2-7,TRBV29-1,CSVERDRGEEQYF
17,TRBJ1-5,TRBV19,CASSLRAGGYSNQPQHF
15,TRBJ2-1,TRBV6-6,CASSITGSAYNEQFF
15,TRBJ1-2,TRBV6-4,CASSDSKIANYGYTF
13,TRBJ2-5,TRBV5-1,CASSWTVQETQYF
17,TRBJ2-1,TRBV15,CATSTNREFKIYNEQFF
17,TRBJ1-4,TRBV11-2,CASSFITGGAFNEKLFF
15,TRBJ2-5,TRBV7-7,CASSLALASQETQYF
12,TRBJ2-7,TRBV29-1,CSVSNDRAEQYF
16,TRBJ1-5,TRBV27,CASSLDGTGGNQPQHF
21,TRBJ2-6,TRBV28,CASSRIGLLRDRKSGANVLTF
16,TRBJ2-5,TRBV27,CASSLSRGVSGETQYF
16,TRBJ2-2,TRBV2,CASSLPGLAVAGELFF
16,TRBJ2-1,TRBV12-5,CASGLVLGLNYNEQFF
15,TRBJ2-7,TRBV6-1,CASGHRDRVSYEQYF
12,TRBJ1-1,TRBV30,CAWRLHSTEAFF
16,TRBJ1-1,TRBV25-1,CASSEDRTGRSTEAFF
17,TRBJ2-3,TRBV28,CASSAAGYGKNTDTQYF
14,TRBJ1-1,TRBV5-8,CASSLPTGATGAFF
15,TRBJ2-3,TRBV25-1,CASSAGTVSTDTQYF
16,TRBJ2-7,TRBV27,CASSLWGGAGLYEQYF
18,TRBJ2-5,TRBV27,CASCSLMAGPGSSETQYF
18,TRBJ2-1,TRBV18,CASSPLFRTGALNNEQFF
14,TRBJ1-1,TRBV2,CASRIDRVGTEAFF
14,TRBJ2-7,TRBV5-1,CASSFGGREYEQYF
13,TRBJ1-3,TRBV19,CASSIYEGNTIYF
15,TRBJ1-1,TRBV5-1,CASSFTETVNTEAFF
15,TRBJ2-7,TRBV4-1,CASSSRGGASYEQYF
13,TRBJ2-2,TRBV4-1,CASSQDRWEELFF
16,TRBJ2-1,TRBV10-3,CAISTRQGRSYNEQFF
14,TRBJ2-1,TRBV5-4,CASSLNTQVNEQFF
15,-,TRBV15,CATSFWTGGHDEQYF
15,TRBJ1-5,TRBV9,CASSVGLTPDQPQHF
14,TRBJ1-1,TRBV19,CASSIDRANTEAFF
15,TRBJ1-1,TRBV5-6,CASSLERSLNTEAFF
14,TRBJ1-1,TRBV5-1,CASSLSDRVVEAFF
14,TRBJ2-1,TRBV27,CASDWTGGGNEQFF
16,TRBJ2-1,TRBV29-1,CSVVRGSGGASNEQFF
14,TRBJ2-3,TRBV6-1,CASSAGQGTDTQYF
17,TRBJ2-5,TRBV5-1,CASSLEERGAIQETQYF
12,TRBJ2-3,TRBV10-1,CASSTGQDTQYF
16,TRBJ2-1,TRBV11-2,CASSSLSGRTYNEQFF
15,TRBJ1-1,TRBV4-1,CASSQVDGRVTEAFF
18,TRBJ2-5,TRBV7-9,CASSLGTSGEHSKETQYF
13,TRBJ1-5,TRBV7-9,CASSLGGFQPQHF
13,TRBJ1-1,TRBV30,CAWIRVGNTEAFF